This record concerns one TCR beta chain sequence. The antigen remains undetermined. The assay used was immunoSEQ (version v3.0), run at survey level. TCRdb's copy holds only in-frame clones and misses some; the assay was immunoSEQ multiplex PCR. The table has just over 20,000 clones, roughly 85% seen once. Every one of the donors gave at least one pre-ART PBMC sample and at least two post-ART PBMC samples. V shed 8 bases, J shed 5 bases, and the junction held 9 bases outside the gene matches. The CDR3 loop spans 16 amino acids. The germline gives CDR1 PRHDT, CDR2 FYEKMQ (reference sequence). The sample comes from a study of long-term antiretroviral therapy in people with HIV. Study-level results: Blood in the study was drawn between the mid-2000s and the late 2010s, possibly under older ART regimens, which may be less effective than current ones. Transplant donor controls retained higher diversity, though diversity increased after ART.

The TCR was taken from a woman aged 35 to 49 with HIV. The sample here was unsorted PBMCs, taken 4.1 years after starting antiretroviral therapy. The rearrangement joins TRBV13 to TRBJ2-1; 13 nucleotides line up with TRBD2. The CDR3 DNA is TGTGCCAGCTGTGCGGTCGGGACTAGCGGGAACAATGAGCAGTTCTTC. It translates to CASCAVGTSGNNEQFF.